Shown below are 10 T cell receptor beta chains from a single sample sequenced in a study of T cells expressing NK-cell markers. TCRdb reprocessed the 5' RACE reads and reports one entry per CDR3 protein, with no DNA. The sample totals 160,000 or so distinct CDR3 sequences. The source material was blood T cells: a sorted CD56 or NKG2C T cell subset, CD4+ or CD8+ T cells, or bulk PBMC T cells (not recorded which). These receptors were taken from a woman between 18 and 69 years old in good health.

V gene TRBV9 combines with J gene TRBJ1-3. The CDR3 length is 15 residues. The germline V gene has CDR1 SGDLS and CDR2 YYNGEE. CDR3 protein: CASSLIPDSGNTIYF.

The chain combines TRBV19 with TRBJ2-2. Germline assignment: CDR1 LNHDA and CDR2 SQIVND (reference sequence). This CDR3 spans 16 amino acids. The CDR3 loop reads CASSITGRSSTGELFF.

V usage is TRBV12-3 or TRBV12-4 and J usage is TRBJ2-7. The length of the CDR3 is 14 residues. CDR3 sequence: CASSIRVGVNEQYF.

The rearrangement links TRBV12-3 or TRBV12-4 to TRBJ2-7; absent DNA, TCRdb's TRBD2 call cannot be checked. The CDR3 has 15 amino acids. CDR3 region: CASSTPTSGSYEQYF.

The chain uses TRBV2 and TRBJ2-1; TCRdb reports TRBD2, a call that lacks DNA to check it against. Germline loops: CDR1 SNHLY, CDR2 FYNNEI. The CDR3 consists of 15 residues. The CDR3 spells CASSSTSGKNNEQFF. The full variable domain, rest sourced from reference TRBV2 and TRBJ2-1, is EPEVTQTPSHQVTQMGQEVILRCVPISNHLYFYWYRQILGQKVEFLVSFYNNEISEKSEIFDDQFSVERPDGSNFTLKIRSTKLEDSAMYFCASSSTSGKNNEQFFGPGTRLTVL.

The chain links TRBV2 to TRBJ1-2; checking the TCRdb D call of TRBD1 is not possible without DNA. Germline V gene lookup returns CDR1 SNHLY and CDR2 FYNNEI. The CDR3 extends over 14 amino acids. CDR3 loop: CASRAIDRDYGYTF.

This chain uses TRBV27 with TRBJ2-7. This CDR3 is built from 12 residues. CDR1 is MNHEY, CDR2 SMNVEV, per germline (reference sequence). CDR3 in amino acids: CASNQVNGEQYF.

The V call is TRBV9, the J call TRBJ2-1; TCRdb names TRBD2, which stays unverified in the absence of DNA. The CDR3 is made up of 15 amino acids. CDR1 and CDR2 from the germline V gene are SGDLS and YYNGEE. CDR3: CASSVLGTALTEQFF. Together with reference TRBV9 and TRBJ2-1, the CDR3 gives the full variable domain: DSGVTQTPKHLITATGQRVTLRCSPRSGDLSVYWYQQSLDQGLQFLIQYYNGEERAKGNILERFSAQQFPDLHSELNLSSLELGDSALYFCASSVLGTALTEQFFGPGTRLTVL.

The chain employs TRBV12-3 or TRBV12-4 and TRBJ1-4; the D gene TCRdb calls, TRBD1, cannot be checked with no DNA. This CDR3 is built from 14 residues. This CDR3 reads CASSPTGGNEKLFF.

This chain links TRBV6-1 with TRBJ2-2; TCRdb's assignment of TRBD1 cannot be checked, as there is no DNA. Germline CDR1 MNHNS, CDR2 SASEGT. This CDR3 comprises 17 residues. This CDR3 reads CASSENGQGDEAGELFF.